The T cell receptor (beta chain) described here comes from a study of cytomegalovirus exposure and HLA in healthy donors. Notes on this clone: Its matching antigen is unknown.

Study observations and caveats: Cytomegalovirus status was reportedly diagnosed by the classifier with high specificity and sensitivity. There were over 150 TCR beta chains listed as cytomegalovirus-associated.

The CDR3 spans 14 residues. V dropped 4 bases and J dropped 4 bases, with 10 bases sitting between them. Germline loops: CDR1 MNHEY, CDR2 SVGAGI. Libraries were prepared by immunoSEQ multiplex PCR; TCRdb keeps only in-frame clonotypes and omits some of them. The table has roughly 330,000 clones, about nine tenths seen once. V and J are TRBV6-5 and TRBJ2-2; D not resolved. Sequencing was carried out using PBMCs. The clonotype was recovered from a woman in her 30s in good health and CMV-seropositive. This CDR3 reads CASSSAVSTGELFF. In nucleotides, the CDR3 is TGTGCCAGCAGTTCCGCAGTTAGCACCGGGGAGCTGTTTTTT.